The 32 T cell receptor beta chains below were found in one sample sequenced in a study of blood T cell repertoires in COVID-19. TCRdb keeps only in-frame clones here, not all; method: immunoSEQ multiplex PCR. The sample consists of roughly 150,000 clones, approximately 84% of them appearing once. The sample was peripheral blood. These receptors all stem from a woman of 80 years or more with acute or convalescent COVID-19.

A note on this clone: In the same sample, other DNA sequences code for this CDR3. The J gene is TRBJ1-5, the V gene TRBV24-1; a possible D gene is TRBD1 (6 bases). Germline loops: CDR1 KGHDR, CDR2 SFDVKD. Trimming removed 5 bases at V and 4 bases at J, with 8 bases between. This CDR3 spans 13 amino acids. CDR3 DNA sequence: TGTGCCACCAGTGTTCAGGGGAATCAGCCCCAGCATTTT. Translating it yields CATSVQGNQPQHF.

The chain uses TRBV19 and TRBJ1-6, with 7 bases that match TRBD1. The CDR3 covers 14 residues. V trimming: 6 bases; J trimming: 9 bases; junction bases outside the gene matches: 8. Germline-derived CDR1 and CDR2 are LNHDA and SQIVND (reference sequence). CDR3: CASRVRQGPSPLHF. The CDR3 coding sequence is TGTGCCAGTAGAGTGAGACAGGGACCTTCACCCCTCCACTTT.

The J gene is TRBJ2-3, the V gene TRBV19; D unclear. Trimming pared 3 bases from V and 1 base from J, leaving 5 bases between. Germline V gives CDR1 LNHDA, CDR2 SQIVND (reference sequence). The CDR3 totals 13 residues. The CDR3 DNA follows: TGTGCCAGTAGTATTGTCGGCACAGATACGCAGTATTTT. As protein: CASSIVGTDTQYF. The full variable domain, completed using reference TRBV19 and TRBJ2-3, is DGGITQSPKYLFRKEGQNVTLSCEQNLNHDAMYWYRQDPGQGLRLIYYSQIVNDFQKGDIAEGYSVSREKKESFPLTVTSAQKNPTAFYLCASSIVGTDTQYFGPGTRLTVL.

This rearrangement joins TRBV14 to TRBJ1-1; TRBD1 matches at 7 bases. Trimming took 4 bases from V and 1 from J; bases not matched to a gene: 0. The CDR3 is 13 amino acids. The germline gives CDR1 SGHDN, CDR2 FVKESK. CDR3: CASSRDRNTEAFF. CDR3 DNA: TGTGCCAGCAGCCGGGACAGGAACACTGAAGCTTTCTTT.

V gene TRBV21-1 combines with J gene TRBJ2-3; the tabulated D call, TRBD2, remains unverified against the DNA. TRBV21-1 is shown as a pseudogene. The CDR3 covers 16 residues. The CDR3 nucleotides are TGTGCCAGCAGCAACCGGGAGGGGACTACCACAGATACGCAGTATTTT. Translating it yields CASSNREGTTTDTQYF.

The J gene is TRBJ2-7, the V gene TRBV27, with TRBD2 as a possible D gene (6 bases). There are 14 residues in the CDR3. Trimming stripped 5 bases from V and 2 bases from J, with 13 bases between. Germline V lookup: CDR1 MNHEY, CDR2 SMNVEV (reference sequence). CDR3 residues: CASSPQRAPYEQYF. The CDR3 DNA reads TGTGCCAGCAGTCCCCAGCGGGCGCCCTACGAGCAGTACTTC.

This clone was picked up a small number of times. The chain has TRBV6-4 and TRBJ2-1, with D possibly matching TRBD2 (6 bases). Germline values: CDR1 MRHNA, CDR2 SNTAGT. Trimming shortened V by 10 bases and J by 8 bases, and 21 bases separated the two germline ends. The CDR3 sequence is 14 residues long. The CDR3 region is CATSEHGREDEQFF. The CDR3 nucleotides read TGTGCCACTTCCGAACACGGGAGAGAGGATGAGCAGTTCTTC.

V usage is TRBV2 and J usage is TRBJ1-2; 7 bases line up with TRBD1. CDR1 SNHLY and CDR2 FYNNEI come from the germline V gene. With 2 bases clipped from V and 12 bases from J, the junction kept 9 bases outside the gene matches. This CDR3 is 13 amino acids long. This CDR3 is CASSEISTGEDTF. The CDR3 DNA reads as TGTGCCAGCAGTGAAATCTCAACAGGGGAAGACACCTTC. Full variable domain (rest looked up from reference TRBV2 and TRBJ1-2): EPEVTQTPSHQVTQMGQEVILRCVPISNHLYFYWYRQILGQKVEFLVSFYNNEISEKSEIFDDQFSVERPDGSNFTLKIRSTKLEDSAMYFCASSEISTGEDTFGSGTRLTVV.

The chain combines TRBV11-2 with TRBJ2-2; no definite D call. This CDR3 spans 15 amino acids. The germline gives CDR1 SGHAT, CDR2 FQNNGV. Trimming cost V 1 base and J 5 bases, with 11 bases left between them. The CDR3 nucleotides read TGTGCCAGCAGCTTAGGCGTGTTGGAGACCGGGGAGCTGTTTTTT. Protein product: CASSLGVLETGELFF.

The chain links TRBV5-1 to TRBJ2-6; 8 bases line up with TRBD1. Trimming took 3 bases from V and 2 from J; bases not matched to a gene: 7. This CDR3 spans 17 amino acids. CDR1 and CDR2 from the germline V gene are SGHRS and YFSETQ. CDR3 region: CASSSGQGAPGANVLTF. The CDR3 DNA reads TGCGCCAGCAGCTCCGGACAGGGTGCTCCTGGGGCCAACGTCCTGACTTTC. Using reference TRBV5-1 and TRBJ2-6 for the parts outside the CDR3, the full variable domain is KAGVTQTPRYLIKTRGQQVTLSCSPISGHRSVSWYQQTPGQGLQFLFEYFSETQRNKGNFPGRFSGRQFSNSRSEMNVSTLELGDSALYLCASSSGQGAPGANVLTFGAGSRLTVL.

The chain links TRBV4-1 to TRBJ2-7, with 9 bases fitting TRBD2. Germline V gene data show CDR1 as MGHRA and CDR2 as YSYEKL. V shed 1 base and J 4 bases; nucleotides not matched to a gene: 5. The CDR3 is made up of 15 amino acids. CDR3 bases: TGCGCCAGCAGCCAAGGGGGACTAGCAAGGTACGAGCAGTACTTC. This gives the protein CASSQGGLARYEQYF.

This clone turned up a few times. The chain carries TRBV20-1 and TRBJ1-1, with a weak D call TRBD1 (5 bases). The V gene's germline CDR1 is DFQATT and CDR2 SNEGSKA (reference sequence). The V gene lost 3 bases and the J gene lost 2 bases, with 10 bases spanning the gap. The CDR3 is 13 residues long. The CDR3 sequence: CSASSQGNTEAFF. The CDR3 region has the DNA TGCAGTGCTAGTTCGCAGGGTAACACTGAAGCTTTCTTT.

This clone has at least ten counts. The chain joins TRBV27 to TRBJ1-2, with TRBD1 matching over 9 bases. Germline V gives CDR1 MNHEY, CDR2 SMNVEV (reference sequence). Trimming took 0 bases from V and 8 from J; bases not matched to a gene: 7. The length of the CDR3 is 15 residues. The CDR3 DNA reads TGTGCCAGCAGTTTATCGGGGGACAGGGTGGAAGGCTACACCTTC. It yields the protein CASSLSGDRVEGYTF.

The J gene is TRBJ1-1, the V gene TRBV3-1 (or the pseudogene TRBV3-2), with unresolved D. V gave up 0 bases and J gave up 4 bases, with 15 bases separating them. The length of the CDR3 is 16 residues. Germline V gene lookup returns CDR1 LGHDT and CDR2 YNNKEL (reference sequence). CDR3 in DNA: TGTGCCAGCAGCCAAGATTACGGGGTAGGAAGCACTGAAGCTTTCTTT. It is translated as CASSQDYGVGSTEAFF.

The genes are TRBV6-5 and TRBJ1-1, with D hard to call. V was pared by 9 bases and J by 1 base, with 6 bases between. CDR1 MNHEY and CDR2 SVGAGI come from the germline V gene. This CDR3 spans 11 amino acids. This chain's CDR3 is CASTGNTEAFF. CDR3 DNA sequence: TGTGCCAGTACGGGGAACACTGAAGCTTTCTTT.

V is TRBV29-1 and J is TRBJ2-7; tentatively, D is TRBD1 (6 bases). The length of the CDR3 is 12 residues. Deletions cut 7 bases from V and 0 bases from J, with 10 bases between. The germline V gene has CDR1 SQVTM and CDR2 ANQGSEA. DNA for the CDR3: TGCAGCGGAGGACAGAGCTCCTACGAGCAGTACTTC. Its protein is CSGGQSSYEQYF.

The rearrangement uses TRBV13 and TRBJ1-3; D call uncertain. There are 14 residues in the CDR3. The V and J ends lost 5 bases and 2 bases respectively, with 10 bases between them. CDR1 is PRHDT, CDR2 FYEKMQ, per germline (reference sequence). The CDR3 region has the DNA TGTGCCAGCAGCCCTGGGAGGGCTGGAAACACCATATATTTT. It yields the protein CASSPGRAGNTIYF.

The rearrangement uses TRBV6-5 and TRBJ2-1; 9 nucleotides agree with TRBD2. The V segment lost 7 bases and the J segment 0 bases; nucleotides outside the gene matches: 4. Germline assignment: CDR1 MNHEY and CDR2 SVGAGI. The CDR3 is made up of 15 amino acids. CDR3 loop: CASTERGASYNEQFF. The CDR3 DNA sequence: TGTGCCAGCACGGAGCGGGGGGCCTCCTACAATGAGCAGTTCTTC.

Concerning this clone itself: An end of the junction does not agree with germline; a read error may underlie this. The V call is TRBV11-2, the J call TRBJ2-5; tentatively, D is TRBD1 (6 bases). From germline, CDR1 is SGHAT and CDR2 FQNNGV. The CDR3 contains 12 residues. The CDR3 DNA follows: TGTGCCAGCAGCTTATTCCAGGGGCGTCCCCACTTC. Residues: CASSLFQGRPHF.

V gene TRBV5-4 combines with J gene TRBJ1-1; D ambiguous. The CDR3 is 14 residues long. Germline CDR1 is SGHNT and CDR2 is YYREEE (reference sequence). The V end lost 0 bases, the J end lost 5 bases, and 11 bases lay between the germline ends. CDR3 sequence: CASSLAGGRTEAFF. The CDR3 nucleotides read TGTGCCAGCAGCTTGGCGGGAGGGAGGACTGAAGCTTTCTTT. Supplemented by reference TRBV5-4 and TRBJ1-1, the full variable domain reads ETGVTQSPTHLIKTRGQQVTLRCSSQSGHNTVSWYQQALGQGPQFIFQYYREEENGRGNFPPRFSGLQFPNYSSELNVNALELDDSALYLCASSLAGGRTEAFFGQGTRLTVV.

The rearrangement joins TRBV6-5 to TRBJ1-2; D is perhaps TRBD1 (5 bases). V was pared by 6 bases and J by 2 bases, with 7 bases between. The CDR3 loop spans 12 amino acids. The V gene's germline CDR1 is MNHEY and CDR2 SVGAGI. The CDR3 sequence: CASSRVNYGYTF. For the CDR3, the DNA is TGTGCCAGCAGCAGGGTCAACTATGGCTACACCTTC.

The rearrangement links TRBV12-3 or TRBV12-4 to TRBJ2-1; 7 nucleotides match TRBD2. J lost 7 bases, V lost 10 bases, and 7 bases had no gene match. The CDR3 has 12 residues. This chain's CDR3 is CATQTSRNEQFF. For the CDR3, the DNA is TGTGCCACCCAGACTAGCAGGAATGAGCAGTTCTTC.

The V and J genes are TRBV18 and TRBJ1-1; the match to TRBD1 covers 10 bases. CDR3 length: 16 residues. Losses at the gene ends were 5 bases for V and 6 bases for J; bases not matched to a gene: 12. The germline V gene encodes CDR1 KGHSH and CDR2 LQKENI. The CDR3 DNA is TGTGCCAGCTCAAGGACAGGGGGGAGTACAACCCCTGAAGCTTTCTTT. This gives the protein CASSRTGGSTTPEAFF. The full variable domain, its missing parts supplied by reference TRBV18 and TRBJ1-1, is NAGVMQNPRHLVRRRGQEARLRCSPMKGHSHVYWYRQLPEEGLKFMVYLQKENIIDESGMPKERFSAEFPKEGPSILRIQQVVRGDSAAYFCASSRTGGSTTPEAFFGQGTRLTVV.

This clone was seen a few times. The V call is TRBV4-1, the J call TRBJ1-4; 9 nucleotides align to TRBD1. CDR3 length equals 16 residues. V dropped 1 base and J dropped 7; count of bases not matched to a gene: 7. CDR1 and CDR2 from the germline V gene are MGHRA and YSYEKL. CDR3: CASSQGDRALTEKLFF. CDR3 in DNA: TGCGCCAGCAGCCAAGGGGACAGGGCTCTCACTGAAAAACTGTTTTTT.

In this sample, this clone turned up a few times. The rearrangement joins TRBV6-6 to TRBJ1-5; 7 bases align to TRBD1. This CDR3 is 13 amino acids long. Trimming cost V 5 bases and J 9 bases; bases outside gene matches: 7. Germline V CDR1 and CDR2: MNHNY, SVGAGI (reference sequence). CDR3 sequence reads: CASSIQGTGPQHF. In DNA form, the CDR3 reads TGTGCCAGCAGTATACAGGGGACGGGGCCCCAGCATTTT.

Here the CDR3 reads CASSLRWDRGIHEQYF. CDR3 DNA sequence: TGCGCCAGCAGCTTGAGGTGGGACAGGGGCATCCACGAGCAGTACTTC. The chain couples TRBV5-1 to TRBJ2-7, with 10 bases that match TRBD1. The J segment lost 5 bases and the V segment lost 1 base, leaving 9 bases of the junction unmatched. The CDR3 has 16 residues. Germline V CDR1 and CDR2: SGHRS, YFSETQ.

The rearrangement joins TRBV7-2 to TRBJ1-1; tentatively, D is TRBD1 (6 bases). Germline V gene sequence: CDR1 SGHTA, CDR2 FQGNSA. The CDR3 contains 12 residues. The V gene lost 5 bases and the J gene lost 9 bases, with 13 bases spanning the gap. For the CDR3, the DNA is TGTGCCAGCAGCCCGACCGGGACACAAGCTTTCTTT. Translating it yields CASSPTGTQAFF. Looking up the rest from reference TRBV7-2 and TRBJ1-1 gives the full variable domain: GAGVSQSPSNKVTEKGKDVELRCDPISGHTALYWYRQSLGQGLEFLIYFQGNSAPDKSGLPSDRFSAERTGGSVSTLTIQRTQQEDSAVYLCASSPTGTQAFFGQGTRLTVV.

The chain links TRBV28 to TRBJ1-3; the match to TRBD1 covers 7 bases. Trimming removed 2 bases from V and 0 bases from J; junction bases left unmatched: 4. The CDR3 spans 16 residues. Per germline, CDR1 MDHEN and CDR2 SYDVKM. The CDR3 bases are TGTGCCAGCAGTTTAGGGACAGATCTCTCTGGAAACACCATATATTTT. Translation gives CASSLGTDLSGNTIYF.

This clone was seen more than once but under ten times. CDR3 coding DNA: TGTGCCAGCAGTTATCAGGGGATGGCTGGAAACACCATATATTTT. This sequence encodes CASSYQGMAGNTIYF. This chain connects TRBV6-5 to TRBJ1-3; tentative D call: TRBD1 (6 bases). V lost 3 bases and J lost 2, with 11 bases in between. CDR3 length equals 15 residues. CDR1 is MNHEY and CDR2 is SVGAGI in the germline V gene.

J is TRBJ2-5 and V is TRBV7-8, with a weak D call TRBD2 (5 bases). The germline V gene has CDR1 SGHVS and CDR2 FQNEAQ. Trimming removed 2 bases from V and 1 base from J, with 14 bases in between. This CDR3 region has 16 residues. CDR3 residues: CASSLMDLQFQETQYF. The CDR3 nucleotides are TGTGCCAGCAGCTTAATGGACTTACAATTCCAAGAGACCCAGTACTTC.

With regard to this clone: At one boundary the junction diverges from the germline segment, which might be a read error. The V call is TRBV7-7, the J call TRBJ1-3; tentative D call: TRBD1 (6 bases). The germline V gene encodes CDR1 SSHAT and CDR2 FNYEAQ (reference sequence). The length of the CDR3 is 16 residues. In DNA, the CDR3 is TGTGCTAGCAGCCCAAGCCCAGGGGCCTCTGGAAACACCATATATTTT. Protein sequence: CASSPSPGASGNTIYF. The full variable domain, completed using reference TRBV7-7 and TRBJ1-3, is GAGVSQSPRYKVTKRGQDVTLRCDPISSHATLYWYQQALGQGPEFLTYFNYEAQPDKSGLPSDRFSAERPEGSISTLTIQRTEQRDSAMYRCASSPSPGASGNTIYFGEGSWLTVV.

The chain uses TRBV6-5 and TRBJ2-1, with D perhaps matching TRBD1 (5 bases). With 2 bases removed from V and 5 bases from J, the gap between germline ends came to 13 bases. In germline, CDR1 is MNHEY, CDR2 SVGAGI. The CDR3 contains 15 residues. Here the CDR3 DNA reads TGTGCCAGCAGTTACGGTCCTACAGGTAACAATGAGCAGTTCTTC. Translating it yields CASSYGPTGNNEQFF.